This entry features one TCR beta chain sequence. This entry belongs to a study of control samples from healthy donors and cancer patients. The CDR3 runs 13 residues. CDR1 is MNHEY and CDR2 is SVGAGI in the germline V gene. The V end lost 7 bases, the J end lost 4 bases, and 13 bases lay between the germline ends. Generated by immunoSEQ multiplex PCR, the TCRdb table keeps only in-frame clones and is missing some. The sample holds about 160,000 clones, around nine tenths seen once. The origin of this receptor is a man aged 25 to 40 in good health. This chain joins TRBV6-5 and TRBJ1-1, with D unclear. The sample consisted of blood. The CDR3 loop is CASTLRFTTEAFF. The CDR3, as DNA: TGTGCCAGCACGCTTAGGTTTACCACTGAAGCTTTCTTT.